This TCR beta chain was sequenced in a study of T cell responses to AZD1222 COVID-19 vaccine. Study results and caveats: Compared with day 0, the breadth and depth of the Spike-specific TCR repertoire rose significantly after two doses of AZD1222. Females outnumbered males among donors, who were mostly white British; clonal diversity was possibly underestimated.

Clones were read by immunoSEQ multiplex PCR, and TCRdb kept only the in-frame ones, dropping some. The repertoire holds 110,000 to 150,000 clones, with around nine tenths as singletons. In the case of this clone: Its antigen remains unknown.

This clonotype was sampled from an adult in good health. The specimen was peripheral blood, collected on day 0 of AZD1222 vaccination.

In nucleotides, the CDR3 is TGTGCCAGCAGCTTTTCGGCGGGAGTGAGTACAGATACGCAGTATTTT. This gives the protein CASSFSAGVSTDTQYF. The chain links TRBV7-3 to TRBJ2-3; 7 positions match TRBD2. The length of the CDR3 is 16 residues. The V gene's germline CDR1 is SGHTA and CDR2 FQGTGA. V was pared by 3 bases and J by 3 bases, with 9 bases of the junction left unmatched.